These T cell receptor delta chains were read from a single sample in a study of Vδ1+ human thymocytes. TCRdb re-called the multiplex PCR reads through CATT. In the table there are about 25,000 delta-chain clones, around 28% of which are singletons. The sequencing input was Vdelta1+ gamma-delta thymocytes from the thymus. Receptors were obtained from a boy in the first two years of life who had congenital heart surgery. Both conserved end residues are part of each CDR3. D genes are given only for firm matches. Some rows have no size entry. The others give once, few or many, or a class for an expanded clone.

TRDJ1,NA,TRDV1,TRDD3,CALGETSGTGGYGTDKLIF,TGTGCTCTTGGGGAAACGAGTGGGACTGGGGGATATGGCACCGATAAACTCATCTTT
TRDJ1,medium-sized,TRDV2,TRDD3,CACDPRPWGLYTDKLIF,TGTGCCTGTGACCCCCGCCCCTGGGGGCTTTACACCGATAAACTCATCTTT
TRDJ1,medium-sized,TRDV1,NA,CALGPPRFADKLIF,TGTGCTCTTGGGCCTCCGAGGTTTGCCGATAAACTCATCTTT
TRDJ1,once,TRDV1,TRDD3,CALGEGASWGMEVADKLIF,TGTGCTCTTGGGGAAGGGGCCTCCTGGGGGATGGAGGTGGCCGATAAACTCATCTTT
TRDJ1,NA,TRDV1,TRDD3,CALGVFRYWGSYTDKLIF,TGTGCTCTTGGGGTTTTCCGGTACTGGGGGTCGTACACCGATAAACTCATCTTT
TRDJ1,NA,TRDV1,TRDD3,CALGESLRPLGDPYYTDKLIF,TGTGCTCTTGGGGAATCCCTACGTCCCCTGGGGGACCCCTACTACACCGATAAACTCATCTTT
TRDJ1,NA,TRDV1,NA,CALGEPPAFPRLEGTDKLIF,TGTGCTCTTGGGGAACCCCCTGCCTTCCCCCGTCTTGAGGGCACCGATAAACTCATCTTT
TRDJ1,few,TRDV1,TRDD3,CALGEVFAATAWGISPHTDKLIF,TGTGCTCTTGGGGAAGTTTTTGCCGCCACCGCCTGGGGGATATCCCCCCACACCGATAAACTCATCTTT
TRDJ1,NA,TRDV1,TRDD3,CALGELNGGIRQVIF,TGTGCTCTTGGGGAACTTAACGGCGGGATACGACAGGTCATCTTT
TRDJ1,few,TRDV1,NA,CALGEWASSKARGVPDKLIF,TGTGCTCTTGGGGAATGGGCTTCCTCTAAAGCGAGAGGGGTTCCCGATAAACTCATCTTT
TRDJ2,NA,TRDV1,TRDD3,CALGESRTGGLLFF,TGTGCCCTTGGGGAAAGCCGTACTGGGGGCCTACTCTTCTTT
TRDJ1,NA,TRDV1,NA,CALGERNFPDKLIF,TGTGCTCTTGGGGAAAGGAACTTCCCCGATAAACTCATCTTT
TRDJ1,few,TRDV1,TRDD3,CALGETLGGGYTDKLIF,TGTGCTCTTGGGGAAACTCTAGGTGGGGGATACACCGATAAACTCATCTTT
TRDJ1,NA,TRDV1,TRDD3,CALGELDPGTGGNPLSDTDKLIF,TGTGCTCTTGGGGAACTAGATCCCGGTACTGGGGGTAACCCCCTTTCGGACACCGATAAACTCATCTTT